The 10 T cell receptor beta chains below were found in one sample sequenced in a study of blood T cell repertoires in COVID-19. Sequenced by immunoSEQ multiplex PCR; TCRdb stores in-frame clones only, minus some. Of 65,000 to 70,000 clones in the sample, less than 90% are singletons; the top ten hold 2.5% to 3.5%. The sequenced material came from peripheral blood. These receptors all stem from an older man with acute or convalescent COVID-19.

This clone was seen a few times. The chain employs TRBV9 and TRBJ1-3; D is uncertain. Between the trimmed V and J ends, which lost 4 bases and 4 bases, there was a span of 9 bases. The CDR3 extends over 13 amino acids. CDR1 SGDLS and CDR2 YYNGEE come from the germline V gene. This CDR3 is CASSLLEGNTIYF. The CDR3 nucleotides are TGTGCCAGCAGCCTGCTGGAGGGAAACACCATATATTTT. Supplemented by reference TRBV9 and TRBJ1-3, the full variable domain reads DSGVTQTPKHLITATGQRVTLRCSPRSGDLSVYWYQQSLDQGLQFLIQYYNGEERAKGNILERFSAQQFPDLHSELNLSSLELGDSALYFCASSLLEGNTIYFGEGSWLTVV.

This clone was seen a single time. V gene TRBV30 combines with J gene TRBJ2-2; D is possibly TRBD1 (6 bases). The V and J ends lost 2 bases and 3 bases respectively, with 10 bases between them. This CDR3 comprises 14 residues. Germline V gene lookup returns CDR1 GTSNPN and CDR2 SVGIG (reference sequence). The CDR3 is CAWSRTADTGELFF. The CDR3 DNA is TGTGCCTGGAGTCGGACAGCGGACACCGGGGAGCTGTTTTTT. The full variable domain, with the rest looked up from reference TRBV30 and TRBJ2-2, is SQTIHQWPATLVQPVGSPLSLECTVEGTSNPNLYWYRQAAGRGLQLLFYSVGIGQISSEVPQNLSASRPQDRQFILSSKKLLLSDSGFYLCAWSRTADTGELFFGEGSRLTVL.

J is TRBJ2-1 and V is TRBV10-3, with 10 bases that match TRBD2. V was clipped by 6 bases and J by 4 bases; unmatched bases: 15. The germline V gene has CDR1 ENHRY and CDR2 SYGVKD. The CDR3 totals 18 residues. CDR3 sequence (DNA): TGTGCCATCAGGGAGCACGGGGGGACTAGCGCCGAATACAATGAGCAGTTCTTC. It translates to CAIREHGGTSAEYNEQFF.

V usage is TRBV28 and J usage is TRBJ2-7, with 7 bases fitting TRBD1. CDR3 length: 14 amino acids. Germline V gives CDR1 MDHEN, CDR2 SYDVKM. V was pared by 3 bases and J by 2 bases, with 4 bases of the junction left unmatched. The CDR3 DNA sequence: TGTGCCAGCAGTTTGGGACAGCCTCCCTACGAGCAGTACTTC. Residues: CASSLGQPPYEQYF.

V usage is TRBV7-6 and J usage is TRBJ1-3; 7 nucleotides match TRBD1. CDR3 length: 16 residues. J lost 5 bases, V lost 4 bases, and 11 bases had no gene match. Germline loops: CDR1 SGHVS, CDR2 FNYEAQ. The CDR3 sequence is CASSSRLRGGRNTIYF. The CDR3 nucleotides are TGTGCCAGCAGCTCCAGACTGAGAGGGGGCAGAAACACCATATATTTT.

The CDR3 here is CASRHRDRGYEQYF. The CDR3 DNA reads TGTGCAAGTCGCCACCGGGACAGGGGCTACGAGCAGTACTTC. The J gene is TRBJ2-7, the V gene TRBV12-2; the D call TRBD1 from the table was never checked on the DNA. TRBV12-2 is a pseudogene. This CDR3 is built from 14 residues.

This chain joins TRBV10-3 and TRBJ2-7; D might be TRBD1 (6 bases). V was clipped by 5 bases and J by 4 bases, with 9 bases between them. Germline V gene data show CDR1 as ENHRY and CDR2 as SYGVKD. This CDR3 contains 12 residues. CDR3 coding DNA: TGTGCCATCAGTTCCACAGGGTACGAGCAGTACTTC. Translating it yields CAISSTGYEQYF.

The chain links TRBV4-1 to TRBJ2-3; a possible D gene is TRBD2 (5 bases). The CDR3 runs 13 residues. Germline values: CDR1 MGHRA, CDR2 YSYEKL. Between the trimmed V and J ends, which lost 0 bases and 6 bases, there was a span of 7 bases. In DNA, the CDR3 is TGCGCCAGCAGCCAAGATAAGCGGGATACGCAGTATTTT. This translates into CASSQDKRDTQYF.

The chain links TRBV5-6 to TRBJ1-5, with 7 bases matching TRBD1. Germline lookup yields CDR1 SGHDT and CDR2 YYEEEE. J lost 0 bases, V lost 5 bases, and 11 bases had no gene match. CDR3 length equals 17 residues. The DNA of the CDR3 is TGTGCCAGCAGGTACACGGGAGGGGGCGGTAGCAATCAGCCCCAGCATTTT. It yields the protein CASRYTGGGGSNQPQHF.

The V and J genes are TRBV11-2 and TRBJ2-1; D call uncertain. The germline V gene has CDR1 SGHAT and CDR2 FQNNGV. The CDR3 has 16 amino acids. Trimming took off 5 bases at V and 7 bases at J, with 21 bases between the two ends. CDR3 sequence: CASSVSRLFSSNEQFF. CDR3 sequence (DNA): TGTGCCAGCAGCGTCTCGAGGTTATTCAGTTCGAATGAGCAGTTCTTC. The full variable domain, with the rest looked up from reference TRBV11-2 and TRBJ2-1, is EAGVAQSPRYKIIEKRQSVAFWCNPISGHATLYWYQQILGQGPKLLIQFQNNGVVDDSQLPKDRFSAERLKGVDSTLKIQPAKLEDSAVYLCASSVSRLFSSNEQFFGPGTRLTVL.